What follows is one T cell receptor (beta chain) and its context. Its target is unknown. The length of the CDR3 is 16 residues. Germline V gene sequence: CDR1 MNHEY, CDR2 SVGAGI. V lost 2 bases, J lost 4 bases, and 5 bases stayed unmatched. Sequencing used immunoSEQ multiplex PCR; TCRdb keeps in-frame clones, though not all of them. The sample yields 110,000 or so clones, roughly 95% seen once. This record comes from a study of siplizumab effects on memory and regulatory T cells. Study-wide findings and caveats: In the presence of siplizumab, alloreactive sequences traceable to unstimulated CD4+ memory cells were significantly reduced. Assignment to unstimulated subsets succeeded for only a minor fraction of the alloreactive clones.

The sequence was collected from a human donor in good health. Sequenced input: non-Treg CD4+ T cells sorted from blood. V and J are TRBV6-5 and TRBJ1-2; 12 bases map to TRBD1. This CDR3 is CASSYGDRGRVYGYTF. The CDR3 coding sequence is TGTGCCAGCAGTTACGGGGACAGGGGGCGAGTCTATGGCTACACCTTC.